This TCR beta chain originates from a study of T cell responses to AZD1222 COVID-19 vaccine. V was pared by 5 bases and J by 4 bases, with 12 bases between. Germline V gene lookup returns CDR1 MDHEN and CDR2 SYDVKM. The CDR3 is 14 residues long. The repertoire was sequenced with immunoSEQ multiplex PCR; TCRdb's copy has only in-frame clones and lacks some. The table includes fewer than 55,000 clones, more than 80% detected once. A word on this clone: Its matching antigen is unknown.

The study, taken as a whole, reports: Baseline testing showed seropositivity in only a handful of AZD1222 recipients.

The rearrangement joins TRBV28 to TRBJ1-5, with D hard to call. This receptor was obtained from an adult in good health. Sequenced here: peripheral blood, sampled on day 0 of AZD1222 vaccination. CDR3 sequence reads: CASSGSGGNQPQHF. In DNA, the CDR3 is TGTGCCAGCAGTGGCAGTGGTGGGAATCAGCCCCAGCATTTT.